The source of this T cell receptor (beta chain) is a study of blood T cells in healthy people across ages. General study findings and limits: Older age went with lower TCR beta diversity per million T cells, in a roughly linear way. Long-lived donors had more naive CD4+ cells and higher diversity than aged donors.

V was clipped by 1 base and J by 4 bases; unmatched bases: 3. Looked up from germline, CDR1 is SGHAT and CDR2 is FQNNGV. This CDR3 contains 16 residues. Alongside a J-beta primer mix, a sample-barcoded 5' primer served in a second PCR lasting about 7 to 12 cycles. Using its own MiXCR run on the 5' RACE reads, TCRdb lists one record per CDR3 protein. The table lists 1 million or so distinct CDR3 sequences, more than 35% of them singletons. Concerning this clonotype itself: Its antigen is undetermined.

Healthy Caucasian individuals from Russia aged about 6 to 90 served as donors. Each donor supplied roughly 9 milliliters of peripheral blood. The receptor was derived from a woman in her sixties in good health. The sample comprised blood. This sequence joins TRBV11-2 and TRBJ2-1, with TRBD2 matching 11 bases. CDR3: CASSLVTSGIYNEQFF. The CDR3 nucleotides are TGTGCCAGCAGCTTAGTGACTAGCGGGATATACAATGAGCAGTTCTTC.